Presented here are 6 T cell receptor beta chains from one specimen sequenced in a study of T-cell reconstitution after alpha-beta-depleted transplantation in children. Preparing the TCRbeta library involved the use of unique molecular identifiers. TCRdb used MiXCR to reprocess the PCR reads, holding one entry per CDR3 protein. The sample contains roughly 500,000 distinct CDR3 sequences, approximately 29% of which appear only once. The sample was PBMCs from the stem cell graft donor, taken from the stem cell graft. Receptor source: a human donor who donated a stem cell graft to a child with aplastic anemia.

The chain uses TRBV29-1 and TRBJ1-4; D may be TRBD1 (5 bases). Germline-derived CDR1 and CDR2 are SQVTM and ANQGSEA. The V end lost 6 bases, the J end lost 0 bases, and 8 bases lay between the germline ends. This CDR3 contains 13 residues. The CDR3 region has the DNA TGCAGCGTCGACAGCGCAACTAATGAAAAACTGTTTTTT. Its translation is CSVDSATNEKLFF.

The J gene is TRBJ2-1, the V gene TRBV5-6; TRBD1 might be the D (6 bases). The CDR3 extends over 14 amino acids. Looked up from germline, CDR1 is SGHDT and CDR2 is YYEEEE. With 5 bases removed from V and 12 bases from J, the gap between germline ends came to 21 bases. The CDR3 DNA reads as TGTGCCAGCAGAAATACCTCACAATTGACAGGGCAGTTCTTC. Encoded protein: CASRNTSQLTGQFF.

This rearrangement joins TRBV3-1 to TRBJ1-2, with D unclear. Germline lookup yields CDR1 LGHDT and CDR2 YNNKEL (reference sequence). The CDR3 has 15 residues. V was trimmed by 1 base and J by 1 base, leaving 10 bases between them. Here the CDR3 reads CASSQGAGINYGYTF. CDR3 nucleotide sequence: TGTGCCAGCAGCCAAGGTGCAGGCATTAACTATGGCTACACCTTC.

V and J are TRBV12-3 or TRBV12-4 and TRBJ2-5, with D tentatively TRBD2 (5 bases). The V end was cut by 5 bases, the J end by 5 bases, with 15 bases between. This CDR3 contains 14 residues. CDR3 nucleotide sequence: TGTGCCAGCAGTCCGGGAAGAGGTGGGGAGACCCAGTACTTC. Amino acid sequence: CASSPGRGGETQYF.

Worth noting for this clonotype: One junction end does not reproduce the germline sequence, and a read error may be involved. The CDR3 here is CASSLGGNTPLHF. Here the CDR3 DNA reads TGTGCCAGCAGCTTAGGTGGTAATACACCCCTCCACTTT. The chain couples TRBV7-6 to TRBJ1-6, with D unclear. The CDR3 is made up of 13 amino acids. Germline V gene sequence: CDR1 SGHVS, CDR2 FNYEAQ.

This clonotype was detected ten times or more. CDR3 residues: CSALGVVQTSGSFSDTQYF. In DNA, the CDR3 is TGCAGTGCACTAGGGGTGGTTCAGACTAGCGGGAGCTTTAGTGATACGCAGTATTTT. The chain combines TRBV20-1 with TRBJ2-3, with 12 bases identical to TRBD2. Germline V gives CDR1 DFQATT, CDR2 SNEGSKA (reference sequence). V was pared by 6 bases and J by 6 bases, with 22 bases of the junction left unmatched. The CDR3 covers 19 residues.